This TCR beta chain was recorded in a study of blood T cell repertoires in COVID-19. The overall study: In each case, the material was cDNA or gDNA derived from T cells, B-cell-depleted T cells, or PBMCs.

The CDR3 contains 11 residues. V was cut by 5 bases and J by 4 bases, with 5 bases left in between. Source study methods: It was from reference gene primer amplification that nucleated cell counts were estimated. Libraries were prepared by immunoSEQ multiplex PCR; TCRdb keeps only in-frame clonotypes and omits some of them. That table is the source of V, J and clone size, and D and trimming were worked out from the DNA. The table includes 130,000 to 150,000 clones, over 80% detected once. The sequenced material came from peripheral blood. V gene TRBV12-3 or TRBV12-4 combines with J gene TRBJ2-5; D unresolved. The TCR was taken from a woman between 50 and 59 years old with acute or convalescent COVID-19. CDR3 coding DNA: TGTGCCAGCAGTCTTTTAGAGACCCAGTACTTC. It is translated as CASSLLETQYF.